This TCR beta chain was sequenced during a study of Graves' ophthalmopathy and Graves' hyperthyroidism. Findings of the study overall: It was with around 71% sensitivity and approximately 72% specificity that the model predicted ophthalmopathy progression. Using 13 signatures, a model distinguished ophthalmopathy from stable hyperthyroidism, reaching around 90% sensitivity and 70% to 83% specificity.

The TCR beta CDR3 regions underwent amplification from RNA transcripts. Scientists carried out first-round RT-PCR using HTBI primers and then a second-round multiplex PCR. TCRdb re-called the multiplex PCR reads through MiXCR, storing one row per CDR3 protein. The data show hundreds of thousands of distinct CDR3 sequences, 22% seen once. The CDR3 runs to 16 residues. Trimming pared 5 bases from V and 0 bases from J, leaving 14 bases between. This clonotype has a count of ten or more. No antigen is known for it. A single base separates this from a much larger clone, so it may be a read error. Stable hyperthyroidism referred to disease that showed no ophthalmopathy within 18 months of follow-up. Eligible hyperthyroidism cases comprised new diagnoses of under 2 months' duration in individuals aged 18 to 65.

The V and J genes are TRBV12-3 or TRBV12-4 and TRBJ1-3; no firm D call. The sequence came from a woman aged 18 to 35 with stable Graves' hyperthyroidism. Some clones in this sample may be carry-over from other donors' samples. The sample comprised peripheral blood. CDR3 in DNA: TGTGCCAGCAGTCAACTCCGCAGTGCCTCTGGAAACACCATATATTTT. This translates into CASSQLRSASGNTIYF.